This T cell receptor (beta chain) was recorded in a study of human T cells and chemical hapten exposure. This clonotype appeared many times. TCRdb reprocessed the RACE reads with MiXCR, giving one entry per CDR3 protein. The table has 85,000 to 95,000 distinct CDR3 sequences, 11% seen once. Germline CDR1 reads SGHTA; CDR2 reads FQGNSA. Trimming stripped 1 base from V and 0 bases from J, with 8 bases between. The length of the CDR3 is 15 residues. This sample's time point: patch test 2, 6 weeks after DPC sensitization. The treatment denotes: therapeutic diphenylcyclopropenone sensitization with weekly scalp DPC.

The specimen comprised whole blood, sampled in connection with sensitization to the hapten diphenylcyclopropenone (DPC). This receptor was taken from a man aged 35 to 55 with alopecia areata. Some clones in this sample may be carry-over from other donors' samples. The rearrangement links TRBV7-2 to TRBJ2-3; tentatively, D is TRBD2 (6 bases). CDR3 loop: CASSLVGGSTDTQYF. The CDR3 nucleotides read TGTGCCAGCAGCTTAGTGGGAGGTAGCACAGATACGCAGTATTTT.